A single TCR beta chain is shown here with its context. As yet, its antigen is unknown. Profiled with immunoSEQ multiplex PCR; TCRdb holds only in-frame clones, not every one. Of around 31,000 clones in the sample, 85% to 90% are singletons; the top ten hold about 6.6%. These data are taken from a study of lymphopenia after photon versus proton radiotherapy. Whole-study results and caveats: Survival link was tested only in deceased patients; proton benefit remains a possibility. Relative stability marked proton patients; photon patients lost diversity and naive cells. After lymphocyte nadir, photon-treated repertoires showed oligoclonal expansion, especially CD8+ Temra.

Germline assignment: CDR1 KGHSH and CDR2 LQKENI. Trimming removed 1 base from V and 2 bases from J; junction bases left unmatched: 3. CDR3 length: 15 amino acids. The receptor was isolated from a woman in her seventies with pancreatic cancer. Some clones in this sample may be carry-over from other donors' samples. The chain is built from TRBV18 and TRBJ2-7; 9 bases fit TRBD1. This sample comprised peripheral blood, obtained from a patient treated with proton-based radiotherapy. In DNA form, the CDR3 reads TGTGCCAGCTCACCACGGGACAGGGACCCCTACGAGCAGTACTTC. Protein: CASSPRDRDPYEQYF.